The 26 T cell receptor beta chains reported below all come from one sample, sequenced in a study of blood T cell repertoires in COVID-19. The table came from immunoSEQ multiplex PCR; TCRdb's copy has only in-frame clones and leaves some out. This sample has about 250,000 clones; 90% to 95% occur once, and the top ten carry approximately 2%. The sequenced sample consisted of PBMCs or T cells enriched from blood (not recorded which). Receptors were obtained from a woman between 18 and 29 years old who had recovered from COVID-19.

V usage is TRBV12-3 or TRBV12-4 and J usage is TRBJ1-2; D might be TRBD1 (5 bases). V was trimmed by 8 bases and J by 8 bases, leaving 12 bases between them. CDR3 length equals 11 residues. The CDR3 DNA is TGTGCCAGCCGAAGTGGGGGGGGCTACACCTTC. It is translated as CASRSGGGYTF.

CDR3 sequence: CASSLSRYNTEAFF. The CDR3 region has the DNA TGTGCCAGCAGTTTAAGTAGATACAACACTGAAGCTTTCTTT. The genes are TRBV27 and TRBJ1-1; D gene uncertain. This CDR3 region has 14 residues. Germline V gene sequence: CDR1 MNHEY, CDR2 SMNVEV (reference sequence). V shed 2 bases and J shed 2 bases, with 9 bases lying between them.

V usage is TRBV5-4 and J usage is TRBJ2-4; 10 bases map to TRBD2. Trimming cost V 4 bases and J 6 bases; bases outside gene matches: 10. There are 16 residues in the CDR3. CDR1 and CDR2 (germline): SGHNT, YYREEE (reference sequence). For the CDR3, the DNA is TGTGCCAGCAGCAAACCTGTAGCGGGAGGTGGAAACATTCAGTACTTC. Translation gives CASSKPVAGGGNIQYF.

V and J are TRBV28 and TRBJ1-4; 7 nucleotides agree with TRBD1. CDR3 size: 15 residues. Germline V gene sequence: CDR1 MDHEN, CDR2 SYDVKM. Germline trimming cut 6 bases from V and 4 bases from J; bases unmatched to any gene: 8. The CDR3 nucleotides are TGTGCCAGCAGCCGCGGACAGGCTAATAATGAAAAACTGTTTTTT. Amino acids: CASSRGQANNEKLFF.

The table lists this clone with a count of one. The genes are TRBV11-2 and TRBJ2-5; 7 nucleotides agree with TRBD2. This CDR3 contains 15 residues. The V segment lost 5 bases and the J segment 0 bases; nucleotides outside the gene matches: 6. Germline values: CDR1 SGHAT, CDR2 FQNNGV. The CDR3 is CASSVAGSYQETQYF. Written as DNA, the CDR3 is TGTGCCAGCAGCGTAGCGGGTTCGTACCAAGAGACCCAGTACTTC.

The rearrangement links TRBV7-6 to TRBJ2-3, with D possibly being TRBD2 (5 bases). The germline V gene has CDR1 SGHVS and CDR2 FNYEAQ. The CDR3 length is 14 residues. The V end lost 1 base, the J end lost 0 bases, and 5 bases lay between the germline ends. The CDR3 sequence is CASSLGTSTDTQYF. CDR3 bases: TGTGCCAGCAGCTTAGGGACTAGCACAGATACGCAGTATTTT.

V usage is TRBV27 and J usage is TRBJ2-3; 8 bases are shared with TRBD1. The CDR3 runs to 15 residues. Trimming removed 6 bases from V and 1 base from J; junction bases left unmatched: 6. CDR1 MNHEY and CDR2 SMNVEV come from the germline V gene (reference sequence). CDR3 in amino acids: CASSPGDRRTDTQYF. CDR3 coding DNA: TGTGCCAGCAGCCCTGGGGACAGGCGCACAGATACGCAGTATTTT.

This chain joins TRBV7-8 and TRBJ2-7; 7 nucleotides match TRBD1. The CDR3 runs to 15 residues. The V segment lost 0 bases and the J segment 3 bases; nucleotides outside the gene matches: 5. The germline CDR1 and CDR2 sequences are SGHVS and FQNEAQ. CDR3 in amino acids: CASSLAEQGIYEQYF. The CDR3 nucleotides read TGTGCCAGCAGCTTAGCAGAACAGGGGATCTACGAGCAGTACTTC.

This chain links TRBV12-3 or TRBV12-4 with TRBJ2-7; D call uncertain. V was trimmed by 6 bases and J by 0 bases, leaving 9 bases between them. This CDR3 is 13 amino acids long. This CDR3 is CASSQTISYEQYF. In DNA form, the CDR3 reads TGTGCCAGCAGCCAAACTATCTCCTACGAGCAGTACTTC.

This clone appeared a few times. J is TRBJ1-1 and V is TRBV15; 11 positions match TRBD1. The CDR3 runs to 16 residues. Germline assignment: CDR1 LNHNV and CDR2 YYDKDF (reference sequence). V lost 5 bases, J lost 4 bases, and 9 bases stayed unmatched. The CDR3 region has the DNA TGTGCCACCAGCCCTCATTGGGGGACAGGGGGCACTGAAGCTTTCTTT. This encodes CATSPHWGTGGTEAFF.

The gene calls are TRBV15 and TRBJ2-1; tentative D call: TRBD2 (6 bases). Germline loops: CDR1 LNHNV, CDR2 YYDKDF (reference sequence). V lost 2 bases and J lost 5, with 19 bases in between. The CDR3 covers 17 residues. The CDR3 DNA reads TGTGCCACCAGCAGACCATTAGCGGTCGGGGTCCACAATGAGCAGTTCTTC. As protein: CATSRPLAVGVHNEQFF.

This clone was detected only once. J is TRBJ2-6 and V is TRBV24-1; D is undetermined. The V end was cut by 5 bases, the J end by 1 base, with 5 bases between. Germline loops: CDR1 KGHDR, CDR2 SFDVKD. CDR3 length equals 14 residues. The CDR3 here is CATSGASGANVLTF. The CDR3 DNA follows: TGTGCCACCAGTGGGGCATCTGGGGCCAACGTCCTGACTTTC.

The chain employs TRBV19 and TRBJ1-1; TRBD1 aligns across 7 bases. The length of the CDR3 is 13 residues. Trimming removed 6 bases from V and 1 base from J; junction bases left unmatched: 2. Looked up from germline, CDR1 is LNHDA and CDR2 is SQIVND (reference sequence). CDR3 nucleotide sequence: TGTGCCAGTAGAACAGGGGAGAACACTGAAGCTTTCTTT. Translating it yields CASRTGENTEAFF. The full variable domain, in which reference TRBV19 and TRBJ1-1 provide the parts outside the CDR3, is DGGITQSPKYLFRKEGQNVTLSCEQNLNHDAMYWYRQDPGQGLRLIYYSQIVNDFQKGDIAEGYSVSREKKESFPLTVTSAQKNPTAFYLCASRTGENTEAFFGQGTRLTVV.

J is TRBJ2-7 and V is TRBV10-3; TRBD1 aligns across 11 bases. CDR1 and CDR2 (germline): ENHRY, SYGVKD. The CDR3 has 13 residues. Trimming removed 5 bases from V and 5 bases from J; junction bases left unmatched: 2. This chain's CDR3 is CAISTGQGDEQYF. DNA of the CDR3: TGTGCCATCAGTACGGGACAGGGGGACGAGCAGTACTTC.

The V gene is TRBV4-1, the J gene TRBJ1-5; no clear D gene. The length of the CDR3 is 15 residues. Deletions cut 6 bases from V and 2 bases from J, with 14 bases between. CDR1 is MGHRA, CDR2 YSYEKL, per germline. DNA for the CDR3: TGCGCCAGCAGATCCACGGTAGCCGGCAATCAGCCCCAGCATTTT. Translating it yields CASRSTVAGNQPQHF.

CDR3 loop: CASSQKGSGGGAFF. The CDR3 region has the DNA TGCGCCAGCAGCCAGAAGGGGTCTGGGGGGGGCGCTTTCTTT. This chain connects TRBV4-1 to TRBJ1-1; weak D call: TRBD1 (6 bases). V dropped 3 bases and J dropped 11 bases, with 19 bases sitting between them. This CDR3 spans 14 amino acids. The germline V gene encodes CDR1 MGHRA and CDR2 YSYEKL.

This sequence joins TRBV5-1 and TRBJ2-1, with a possible D match to TRBD2 (5 bases). From germline, CDR1 is SGHRS and CDR2 YFSETQ. Trimming left V 0 bases short and J 4 bases short, with 14 bases between. CDR3 length equals 16 residues. CDR3 in amino acids: CASSLGGLGSYNEQFF. CDR3 nucleotide sequence: TGCGCCAGCAGCTTGGGAGGGCTCGGGTCTTACAATGAGCAGTTCTTC.

J is TRBJ2-7 and V is TRBV9; TRBD1 matches 8 bases. CDR3 length: 14 amino acids. The trim removed 4 bases at V and 5 bases at J, leaving 8 bases unmatched. Germline-derived CDR1 and CDR2 are SGDLS and YYNGEE. The CDR3 DNA follows: TGTGCCAGCAGCCGTCAGGGGGCATTGAACGAGCAGTACTTC. Residues: CASSRQGALNEQYF.

This chain connects TRBV27 to TRBJ2-7, with 8 bases matching TRBD1. The CDR3 runs 15 residues. Germline V gene data show CDR1 as MNHEY and CDR2 as SMNVEV (reference sequence). J lost 4 bases, V lost 8 bases, and 13 bases had no gene match. The CDR3 loop reads CASSPGQGPVYEQYF. The CDR3 DNA sequence: TGTGCCAGCTCTCCAGGACAGGGCCCCGTATACGAGCAGTACTTC.

The rearrangement uses TRBV7-8 and TRBJ1-5, with a possible D match to TRBD1 (5 bases). The CDR3 covers 15 residues. Trimming took off 0 bases at V and 5 bases at J, with 11 bases between the two ends. Germline CDR1 is SGHVS and CDR2 is FQNEAQ. The DNA of the CDR3 is TGTGCCAGCAGCTTAGCGTTAGACAGAGATCAGCCCCAGCATTTT. It codes for CASSLALDRDQPQHF.

A single count supports this clone. The chain is built from TRBV5-1 and TRBJ2-5; D ambiguous. Germline CDR1 reads SGHRS; CDR2 reads YFSETQ. V gave up 1 base and J gave up 5 bases, with 12 bases separating them. The length of the CDR3 is 14 residues. Written as DNA, the CDR3 is TGCGCCAGCAGCTTGTTGATGGTGAGCGAGACCCAGTACTTC. This sequence encodes CASSLLMVSETQYF.

This clone was found once. The chain joins TRBV9 to TRBJ1-2; 9 bases match TRBD1. Germline lookup yields CDR1 SGDLS and CDR2 YYNGEE. The CDR3 totals 14 residues. V gave up 3 bases and J gave up 4 bases; unmatched junction bases: 4. In DNA form, the CDR3 reads TGTGCCAGCAGCGCCGGGACAGGGAGCTATGGCTACACCTTC. This codes for CASSAGTGSYGYTF.

This clone was detected only once. This chain uses TRBV27 with TRBJ1-1, with D possibly being TRBD1 (6 bases). Trimming took 1 base from V and 5 from J, leaving 17 bases between them. The CDR3 length is 16 residues. Germline V CDR1 and CDR2: MNHEY, SMNVEV (reference sequence). The CDR3 region is CASSLFLPGQGTEAFF. The CDR3 nucleotides are TGTGCCAGCAGTTTATTCCTGCCAGGCCAGGGGACTGAAGCTTTCTTT.

The sample holds one count of this clone. This chain joins TRBV19 and TRBJ1-2; 7 bases match TRBD1. This CDR3 is built from 19 residues. Germline CDR1 and CDR2: LNHDA and SQIVND (reference sequence). V shed 7 bases and J 2 bases; nucleotides not matched to a gene: 22. DNA for the CDR3: TGTGCCAGTACCTCCAACATCGGCTCCTCTGGACAGGAAAACTATGGCTACACCTTC. Protein: CASTSNIGSSGQENYGYTF. Variable domain in full (rest from reference TRBV19 and TRBJ1-2): DGGITQSPKYLFRKEGQNVTLSCEQNLNHDAMYWYRQDPGQGLRLIYYSQIVNDFQKGDIAEGYSVSREKKESFPLTVTSAQKNPTAFYLCASTSNIGSSGQENYGYTFGSGTRLTVV.

Points on this clone: The identical CDR3 is also encoded by other nucleotide sequences in the sample. The chain uses TRBV15 and TRBJ1-1; TRBD1 is a possible D gene (6 bases). Deletions cut 0 bases from V and 1 base from J, with 6 bases between. The length of the CDR3 is 14 residues. Germline loops: CDR1 LNHNV, CDR2 YYDKDF (reference sequence). The CDR3 DNA reads as TGTGCCACCAGCAGAGACAGGGGGAACACTGAAGCTTTCTTT. Its translation: CATSRDRGNTEAFF.

The CDR3, as DNA: TGTGCCACCCCCGGTAGCGAAAACACCGGGGAGCTGTTTTTT. Translation: CATPGSENTGELFF. The chain uses TRBV19 and TRBJ2-2, with D tentatively TRBD2 (5 bases). V lost 10 bases and J 2 bases, leaving 14 bases between the germline ends. The CDR3 runs 14 residues. Germline V lookup: CDR1 LNHDA, CDR2 SQIVND (reference sequence).